A selection of T cell receptor beta chains follows, all from one sample in a study of blood T cell repertoires in COVID-19. The method was immunoSEQ multiplex PCR; TCRdb's version includes in-frame clones alone and lacks a portion of them. Altogether 120,000 to 150,000 clones are present, roughly 80% being singletons, with the ten largest covering roughly 4.9%. The sample comprised peripheral blood. The receptors derive from a human donor in a cohort sampled during active COVID-19. Both conserved end residues are part of each CDR3. D genes are given only for firm matches.

CDR3 protein	V gene	J gene	D gene
CASSQGPSGASYEQYF	TRBV3-1/TRBV3-2	TRBJ2-7	TRBD2
CASSLAITGADEKLFF	TRBV5-1	TRBJ1-4	TRBD1
CASSLVAYSPLHF	TRBV7-2	TRBJ1-6	.
CASSEGQGYYGYTF	TRBV2	TRBJ1-2	.
CASSERQGKVETQYF	TRBV2	TRBJ2-5	TRBD1
CASSLIGSGRTYEQYF	TRBV5-6	TRBJ2-7	.
CASSRTGGQGDTQYF	TRBV2	TRBJ2-3	TRBD1
CASSLGIAGGENEQFF	TRBV11-2	TRBJ2-1	TRBD2
CASSFPSFRRGAGEQYF	TRBV28	TRBJ2-7	.
CATKTGGDTGELFF	TRBV5-4	TRBJ2-2	TRBD1
CASSFLAGTAGTGELFF	TRBV7-2	TRBJ2-2	TRBD2
CASSPEGGEEKLFF	TRBV5-1	TRBJ1-4	.
CASSRDGGSYNEQFF	TRBV5-4	TRBJ2-1	.
CASSFQDSSYNEQFF	TRBV11-1	TRBJ2-1	.
CASSPGGRGSNYGYTF	TRBV5-4	TRBJ1-2	.
CASSEPGGLGYGYTF	TRBV19	TRBJ1-2	TRBD1
CASKPFGSGENTGELFF	TRBV19	TRBJ2-2	.
CASSAQTGAHEQYF	TRBV5-1	TRBJ2-7	TRBD1
CASSQHTKADNSPLHF	TRBV4-2	TRBJ1-6	.
CASSFGGSQETQYF	TRBV5-4	TRBJ2-5	.
CASSLSETNEQFF	TRBV27	TRBJ2-1	.
CAWTERGIEKLFF	TRBV30	TRBJ1-4	.
CASSLEISAGGRDTQYF	TRBV13	TRBJ2-3	TRBD2
CASSEGTAQETQYF	TRBV7-9	TRBJ2-5	TRBD1
CATSREGPSGRGWGTDTQYF	TRBV15	TRBJ2-3	TRBD2
CASSQVALAANTGELFF	TRBV3-1/TRBV3-2	TRBJ2-2	.
CASSTPRGPYGYTF	TRBV19	TRBJ1-2	TRBD1
CASSPQTGMNYGYTF	TRBV13	TRBJ1-2	TRBD1
CASSLSPGEQPQHF	TRBV7-2	TRBJ1-5	.
CASSIRQGNYGYTF	TRBV27	TRBJ1-2	TRBD1
CASSLAGGRTGELFF	TRBV7-9	TRBJ2-2	.
CASSPRVGRGNEQFF	TRBV2	TRBJ2-1	.
CSVRGTGAMNTEAFF	TRBV29-1	TRBJ1-1	TRBD1
CASSGEGTGALGNTIYF	TRBV2	TRBJ1-3	TRBD1
CASSLWGRPNEKLFF	TRBV5-1	TRBJ1-4	.
CASSHQGTAHNSPLHF	TRBV4-2	TRBJ1-6	TRBD1
CASSQRTGAYNSPLHF	TRBV3-1/TRBV3-2	TRBJ1-6	TRBD1
CASSPRGAGGAGELFF	TRBV6-6	TRBJ2-2	TRBD2
CSVGRETQYF	TRBV29-1	TRBJ2-5	.
CSVGGHPVPNTEAFF	TRBV29-1	TRBJ1-1	.
CASSHLAGDAGELFF	TRBV4-2	TRBJ2-2	TRBD2
CASSLERLPDTQYF	TRBV5-1	TRBJ2-3	.
CASSLPGENAEAFF	TRBV5-6	TRBJ1-1	.
CASSLERSRGLLTDTQYF	TRBV7-8	TRBJ2-3	TRBD1
CASSPVEKLFF	TRBV7-8	TRBJ1-4	.
CAWSVRGFSYEQYF	TRBV30	TRBJ2-7	.
CAWSGGGHNQPQHF	TRBV30	TRBJ1-5	.
CASSLWGGTDTQYF	TRBV5-1	TRBJ2-3	.
CAWSVLSSGLTDTQYF	TRBV30	TRBJ2-3	TRBD2
CASSQDSELAGVPGELFF	TRBV4-2	TRBJ2-2	TRBD2
CASSADLSGSSYNEQFF	TRBV5-4	TRBJ2-1	TRBD2